The TCR beta chain under discussion was sequenced for a study of technical replicates of blood from a handful of donors. The CDR3 runs to 14 residues. Per germline, CDR1 PRHDT and CDR2 FYEKMQ (reference sequence). Unmatched junction bases numbered 1, after V lost 1 base and J lost 4 bases. Measured with immunoSEQ multiplex PCR; TCRdb has only the in-frame clones, and not every one. The table has about 88,000 clones, approximately 95% seen once; the top ten hold roughly 0.34%. The material sequenced was T cells isolated from PBMCs. The V gene is TRBV13, the J gene TRBJ2-1; 7 bases are shared with TRBD2. The sequence was obtained from a human donor in good health. The CDR3 here is CASSLAGGYNEQFF. The DNA for the CDR3 is TGTGCCAGCAGCTTAGCGGGGGGTTACAATGAGCAGTTCTTC.